The rows below give T cell receptor beta chains drawn from one sample of a study of blood T cell repertoires in COVID-19. Profiling relied on immunoSEQ multiplex PCR, and the TCRdb table lists in-frame clones only, not all of them. The table lists 200,000 to 300,000 clones, over 80% of them singletons. The sequencing input was PBMCs or T cells enriched from blood (not recorded which). These receptor sequences come from a woman in her thirties with acute COVID-19. CDR3s leave out the opening cysteine and the closing phenylalanine or tryptophan.

j_call | v_call | cdr3_aa
TRBJ2-7 | TRBV29-1 | SATGTVTYEQY
TRBJ2-5 | TRBV4-3 | ASSQGQGGLKETQY
TRBJ2-7 | TRBV7-9 | ASSLVVGGPYEQY
TRBJ1-1 | TRBV7-8 | ASSLMEWPGVTEAF
TRBJ2-5 | TRBV10-1 | ASSESGEVPAETQY
TRBJ2-1 | TRBV6-5 | ASSVLAESYNEQF
TRBJ2-2 | TRBV5-1 | ASSLETSGGSGYTGELF
TRBJ1-2 | TRBV10-3 | ATQGVGASLDYGYT
TRBJ2-1 | TRBV5-1 | ASSLELAYEQF
TRBJ1-3 | TRBV7-2 | ASSPGTEGNTIY
TRBJ1-3 | TRBV7-6 | ASSLGQRAGNTIY
TRBJ2-3 | TRBV19 | ASSIGEYTDTQY
TRBJ1-6 | TRBV7-2 | ASSFATGGDLPLH
TRBJ1-6 | TRBV27 | ASSFGQGNSPLH
TRBJ2-1 | TRBV7-9 | ASSLGGTSEGNEQF
TRBJ2-2 | TRBV11-3 | ASSKYSGGINTGELF
TRBJ1-5 | TRBV19 | ASSIGVNSNQPQH
TRBJ2-5 | TRBV5-4 | ASSWGQGFSETQY
TRBJ1-3 | TRBV6-5 | ASSYGRGGNTIY
TRBJ1-2 | TRBV7-2 | ASSSGGDSFGISYGYT
TRBJ1-2 | TRBV4-3 | ASSRVTGVLGGYT
TRBJ2-7 | TRBV6-5 | ASSTGQSYEQY
TRBJ1-2 | TRBV4-1 | ASSQHRTGDGYT
TRBJ2-1 | TRBV7-2 | ASSLLKGWQGDPYNEQF
TRBJ1-6 | TRBV27 | ASSLVQGGDSPLH
TRBJ1-5 | TRBV19 | ASSIVVRGEQPQH
TRBJ1-1 | TRBV12-3/TRBV12-4 | ASRQGAGTEAF
TRBJ1-5 | TRBV27 | ASRDSRDDQPQH
TRBJ2-7 | TRBV25-1 | ASSLEGFSYEQY
TRBJ1-1 | TRBV27 | ASSSSLNTEAF
TRBJ1-2 | TRBV6-2/TRBV6-3 | ASSYSIATGYT
TRBJ1-1 | TRBV6-5 | ASSYAGGGFTEAF
TRBJ1-5 | TRBV6-2/TRBV6-3 | ASSYPGRGNQPQH
TRBJ1-1 | TRBV9 | ASSVGTGLVTEAF
TRBJ2-7 | TRBV15 | ATSRVPTGEQY
TRBJ2-3 | TRBV7-6 | ASSLDTRITDTQY
TRBJ1-2 | TRBV20-1 | SASGYGYT
TRBJ1-1 | TRBV10-3 | AVQQVMNTEAF
TRBJ1-4 | TRBV13 | ASSSTTGTGGEKLF
TRBJ2-1 | TRBV5-1 | ASSQGQSYNEQF
TRBJ2-7 | TRBV2 | ASSEATGDYEQY
TRBJ2-1 | TRBV6-2/TRBV6-3 | ASSHTSSNEQF
TRBJ2-3 | TRBV5-1 | ASSHRQGDTDTQY
TRBJ2-1 | TRBV11-2 | ASSLAGVSNEQF
TRBJ1-2 | TRBV18 | ASSPRDRRDGYT
TRBJ1-5 | TRBV27 | ASSFTGENQPQH
TRBJ2-7 | TRBV29-1 | SGTRGGTGEQY
TRBJ2-3 | TRBV9 | ASSVGSGLGTDTQY